A selection of T cell receptor beta chains follows, all from one sample in a study of vaccination effects on CD4 cells after COVID-19. For these TCRs, the target antigens are not known. The repertoire was sequenced with immunoSEQ multiplex PCR; TCRdb's copy has only in-frame clones and lacks some. The table shows 30,000 or so clones, with 72% occurring only once. Sequenced material: CD4+ T cells from PBMCs cultured with a peptide pool, taken before COVID-19 vaccination. The source is a human donor who had a prior SARS-CoV-2 infection. Both conserved end residues are part of each CDR3. The D gene is left open where the match is weak. The size entry is marked missing in some rows and otherwise reads once, few, many or a size class.

V,J,size,D,CDR3,DNA
TRBV30,TRBJ1-5,once,.,CAWGWGQPQHF,TGTGCCTGGGGGTGGGGTCAGCCCCAGCATTTT
TRBV20-1,TRBJ1-6,.,.,CSASRGHSPLHF,TGCAGTGCTAGTCGGGGCCATTCACCCCTCCACTTT
TRBV4-1,TRBJ1-3,few,.,CASSQDYRASGNTIYF,TGCGCCAGCAGCCAAGATTACAGGGCCTCTGGAAACACCATATATTTT
TRBV11-2,TRBJ2-3,.,TRBD2,CASSLDPQLAGVVDTQYF,TGTGCCAGCAGCTTAGATCCTCAGCTAGCGGGGGTGGTAGATACGCAGTATTTT
TRBV18,TRBJ2-2,.,TRBD2,CASSGLAAPNTGELFF,TGTGCCAGCTCCGGACTAGCGGCGCCGAACACCGGGGAGCTGTTTTTT
TRBV5-1,TRBJ2-2,.,.,CASSSIFPGELFF,TGCGCCAGCAGCTCCATCTTCCCCGGGGAGCTGTTTTTT
TRBV19,TRBJ1-2,once,.,CASSIRAAGGDYGYTF,TGTGCCAGTAGTATTCGGGCTGCCGGGGGTGACTATGGCTACACCTTC
TRBV18,TRBJ2-7,.,.,CASSLHYEQYF,TGTGCCAGCTCACTACATTACGAGCAGTACTTC
TRBV6-1,TRBJ2-7,.,TRBD1,CASSEAYRGTYEQYF,TGTGCCAGCAGTGAAGCATACAGGGGGACCTACGAGCAGTACTTC
TRBV11-1,TRBJ2-6,.,.,CASSRVSGANVLTF,TGTGCCAGCAGTCGGGTGTCTGGGGCCAACGTCCTGACTTTC
TRBV6-4,TRBJ2-3,.,.,CASSSGQTDTQYF,TGTGCCAGCAGTTCCGGACAGACAGATACGCAGTATTTT
TRBV7-2,TRBJ2-3,.,TRBD2,CASTPEPRGGRGTQYF,TGTGCCAGCACCCCCGAGCCGCGGGGGGGCCGAGGTACGCAGTATTTT
TRBV7-2,TRBJ1-4,once,.,CASSLGYKREKLFF,TGTGCCAGCAGCTTAGGGTACAAACGGGAAAAACTGTTTTTT
TRBV6-5,TRBJ2-3,once,.,CASIRTVTDTQYF,TGTGCCAGCATAAGGACAGTCACAGATACGCAGTATTTT
TRBV11-2,TRBJ2-7,.,.,CASSLQPSGREQYF,TGTGCCAGCAGCTTACAACCATCAGGGCGCGAGCAGTACTTC
TRBV11-1,TRBJ2-1,.,.,CASSPGYYNEQFF,TGTGCCAGCTCCCCGGGGTACTACAATGAGCAGTTCTTC
TRBV14,TRBJ1-2,.,TRBD1,CASSVLRGQGYTF,TGTGCCAGCAGCGTCCTGAGGGGGCAAGGCTACACCTTC
TRBV4-2,TRBJ2-7,.,.,CASSPLISREQYF,TGTGCCAGCAGCCCGCTGATTTCGCGCGAGCAGTACTTC
TRBV19,TRBJ2-1,.,TRBD2,CASSIGTSGSSEQFF,TGTGCCAGTAGTATAGGGACTAGCGGGAGTAGTGAGCAGTTCTTC
TRBV7-9,TRBJ1-2,.,.,CASSLAGKGTYGYTF,TGTGCCAGCAGCTTAGCGGGGAAGGGGACCTATGGCTACACCTTC
TRBV18,TRBJ2-1,.,TRBD2,CASSRGRLAGDEQFF,TGTGCCAGCTCACGGGGAAGACTAGCGGGAGATGAGCAGTTCTTC
TRBV7-2,TRBJ2-7,.,TRBD2,CASSLVRAGLADSYEQYF,TGTGCCAGCAGCTTAGTAAGAGCGGGACTAGCGGACTCCTACGAGCAGTACTTC